Listed here are 15 T cell receptor beta chains from one sample, sequenced in a study of CD8 T cells in Susac syndrome. RNA was extracted with the RNeasy kit, and a quantity of roughly 0.5 to 1 ug was reverse transcribed using random hexamers. TCRdb called the immunoSEQ multiplex PCR reads again in MiXCR, with one record for every CDR3 protein. Seen here are tens of thousands of distinct CDR3 sequences, approximately 96% observed once, and the top ten hold 0.55% to 0.8%. The source material was CD8+ T cells from PBMCs. These TCRs come from a human donor with Susac syndrome.

The chain recombines TRBV27 with TRBJ2-7; 10 bases align to TRBD1. Germline CDR1 reads MNHEY; CDR2 reads SMNVEV (reference sequence). V was clipped by 6 bases and J by 5 bases; unmatched bases: 10. The CDR3 has 15 residues. The CDR3 region has the DNA TGTGCCAGCAGCCCCGTGGGGACAGGGGAGGACGAGCAGTACTTC. Residues: CASSPVGTGEDEQYF.

The rearrangement uses TRBV7-2 and TRBJ2-1; possible D gene TRBD1, 5 bases. The ends were cut back, 3 bases at V and 4 bases at J, with 7 bases in the middle. This CDR3 has 13 residues. Germline V gives CDR1 SGHTA, CDR2 FQGNSA. The CDR3 nucleotides read TGTGCCAGCAGCTTCGACAGTTACAATGAGCAGTTCTTC. Its translation is CASSFDSYNEQFF.

This chain uses TRBV2 with TRBJ1-6, with 7 bases that match TRBD1. This CDR3 region has 13 residues. V dropped 10 bases and J dropped 7; count of bases not matched to a gene: 7. Per germline, CDR1 SNHLY and CDR2 FYNNEI. The CDR3 sequence is CAKSGDSNSPLHF. The CDR3 DNA sequence: TGTGCCAAGTCGGGGGACAGCAATTCACCCCTCCACTTT. Combining the CDR3 with reference TRBV2 and TRBJ1-6 gives the whole variable domain EPEVTQTPSHQVTQMGQEVILRCVPISNHLYFYWYRQILGQKVEFLVSFYNNEISEKSEIFDDQFSVERPDGSNFTLKIRSTKLEDSAMYFCAKSGDSNSPLHFGNGTRLTVT.

V gene TRBV12-3 or TRBV12-4 combines with J gene TRBJ1-5; D is ambiguous. This CDR3 comprises 13 residues. Trimming stripped 5 bases from V and 2 bases from J, with 7 bases between. DNA for the CDR3: TGTGCCAGCAGTACCCCTGGCAATCAGCCCCAGCATTTT. Translating gives CASSTPGNQPQHF.

The rearrangement links TRBV19 to TRBJ1-1; tentatively, D is TRBD1 (5 bases). Germline assignment: CDR1 LNHDA and CDR2 SQIVND (reference sequence). The CDR3 is 13 amino acids. The germline V and J ends were trimmed by 3 bases and 5 bases, with 10 bases remaining between them. The DNA for the CDR3 is TGTGCCAGTAGTATGCGGGGGGGGACTGAAGCTTTCTTT. Translating gives CASSMRGGTEAFF.

The CDR3 coding sequence is TGTGCCATCAGTGAGTCGGGTACTAGCGGGAACAATGAGCAGTTCTTC. The encoded protein is CAISESGTSGNNEQFF. V and J are TRBV10-3 and TRBJ2-1, with 10 bases matching TRBD2. Germline loops: CDR1 ENHRY, CDR2 SYGVKD. V was pared by 0 bases and J by 5 bases, with 4 bases of the junction left unmatched. CDR3 size: 16 residues.

This clonotype has just a few counts. The chain is built from TRBV6-5 and TRBJ2-5, with unresolved D. Germline values: CDR1 MNHEY, CDR2 SVGAGI. Trimming left V 2 bases short and J 0 bases short, with 4 bases between. The CDR3 runs to 13 residues. CDR3 sequence reads: CASSYAYQETQYF. In DNA, the CDR3 is TGTGCCAGCAGTTACGCCTACCAAGAGACCCAGTACTTC.

V gene TRBV7-9 combines with J gene TRBJ2-3; D might be TRBD2 (5 bases). Germline V CDR1 and CDR2: SEHNR, FQNEAQ (reference sequence). The germline V and J ends were trimmed by 2 bases and 5 bases, with 11 bases remaining between them. The CDR3 length is 14 residues. This chain's CDR3 is CASSLRTGRDTQYF. The CDR3 nucleotides are TGTGCCAGCAGCTTAAGGACTGGGAGAGATACGCAGTATTTT.

This chain links TRBV20-1 with TRBJ2-3; 8 bases line up with TRBD2. Germline-derived CDR1 and CDR2 are DFQATT and SNEGSKA (reference sequence). J was trimmed by 5 bases and V by 1 base; bases with no gene match: 8. CDR3 length equals 15 residues. The CDR3 region is CSARVPAGAGDTQYF. The DNA of the CDR3 is TGCAGTGCTAGAGTTCCAGCGGGGGCGGGAGATACGCAGTATTTT.

The chain carries TRBV20-1 and TRBJ1-1; tentative D call: TRBD1 (5 bases). This CDR3 spans 11 amino acids. V lost 5 bases, J lost 8 bases, and 12 bases lay in between. Germline CDR1 is DFQATT and CDR2 is SNEGSKA (reference sequence). CDR3 residues: CSAWGYLEAFF. CDR3 sequence (DNA): TGCAGTGCTTGGGGCTACCTCGAAGCTTTCTTT.

The chain links TRBV20-1 to TRBJ2-3; a weak D match, TRBD2 (6 bases). Germline assignment: CDR1 DFQATT and CDR2 SNEGSKA (reference sequence). The germline V and J ends were trimmed by 6 bases and 2 bases, with 12 bases remaining between them. The CDR3 runs 13 residues. CDR3 region: CSAGGRNTDTQYF. For the CDR3, the DNA is TGCAGTGCCGGGGGTAGGAACACAGATACGCAGTATTTT.

In this sample, this clonotype turned up once. V gene TRBV28 combines with J gene TRBJ1-2; D perhaps matches TRBD1 (5 bases). Germline CDR1 MDHEN, CDR2 SYDVKM. The CDR3 is 15 residues long. Deletions cut 4 bases from V and 0 bases from J, with 12 bases between. CDR3 region: CASSSQGTANYGYTF. CDR3 nucleotides: TGTGCCAGCAGTTCCCAAGGGACGGCTAACTATGGCTACACCTTC.

The chain carries TRBV9 and TRBJ2-3; D remains ambiguous. This CDR3 comprises 13 residues. Germline V gene sequence: CDR1 SGDLS, CDR2 YYNGEE. V lost 4 bases to trimming and J lost 6 bases, with 12 bases between them. For the CDR3, the DNA is TGTGCCAGCAGCACCGGGTCGGGCGATACGCAGTATTTT. Translated, it gives CASSTGSGDTQYF.

This rearrangement joins TRBV30 to TRBJ1-1; 10 positions match TRBD1. The CDR3 has 14 residues. From germline, CDR1 is GTSNPN and CDR2 SVGIG (reference sequence). V trimming: 4 bases; J trimming: 3 bases; junction bases outside the gene matches: 5. DNA for the CDR3: TGTGCCTGGAACTTGGGACAGGGGCACACTGAAGCTTTCTTT. Translated: CAWNLGQGHTEAFF.

The chain recombines TRBV4-3 with TRBJ2-1; TRBD2 matches at 9 bases. Germline values: CDR1 LGHNA, CDR2 YSLEER. V lost 0 bases, J lost 2 bases, and 5 bases stayed unmatched. The CDR3 is 17 residues long. This CDR3 reads CASSQDLLAGTYNEQFF. The CDR3 nucleotides are TGCGCCAGCAGCCAAGATCTACTAGCGGGTACCTACAATGAGCAGTTCTTC.